A selection of T cell receptor beta chains follows, all from one sample in a study of graft-versus-host responses after intestinal transplantation. Clones were read by immunoSEQ multiplex PCR, and TCRdb kept only the in-frame ones, dropping some. The sample has approximately 7,100 clones, roughly 90% seen once. The sequencing here drew on PBMCs, taken around 80 days after transplant. Receptor source: a human patient who received an intestinal transplant, so some T cells may come from the graft donor. Both conserved end residues are part of each CDR3. A D gene is named only where the DNA matches it firmly. A row's size may be missing; if present it is once, few, many or a size class.

clone_size d_call j_call v_call cdr3_aa cdr3_nt
. . TRBJ1-3 TRBV28 CASRNGINTIYF TGTGCCAGCAGGAACGGAATAAACACCATATATTTT
few . TRBJ2-1 TRBV28 CASSLGQGGLGEQFF TGTGCCAGCAGTTTAGGGCAGGGGGGGTTGGGTGAGCAGTTCTTC
. . TRBJ2-7 TRBV28 CASSGGSSYEQYF TGTGCCAGCTCCGGGGGAAGCTCCTACGAGCAGTACTTC
few . TRBJ2-2 TRBV18 CASSPRDGTGELFF TGTGCCAGCTCACCCCGGGACGGCACCGGGGAGCTGTTTTTT
. . TRBJ2-1 TRBV7-9 CASSYPRDTLPNEQFF TGTGCCAGCAGCTACCCCCGGGACACCCTACCCAATGAGCAGTTCTTC
. TRBD1 TRBJ2-7 TRBV5-1 CASSGTGDEQYF TGCGCCAGCAGCGGAACAGGGGACGAGCAGTACTTC
. . TRBJ2-2 TRBV6-6 CASSQPRDTGELFF TGTGCCAGCAGCCAACCTAGGGACACCGGGGAGCTGTTTTTT
. TRBD1 TRBJ1-2 TRBV28 CASSSPGTGGAESYTF TGTGCCAGCAGTTCTCCCGGGACAGGGGGGGCAGAGAGCTACACCTTC
once . TRBJ2-3 TRBV5-1 CASGLSGTTWGDTQYF TGCGCCAGCGGACTAAGTGGGACGACCTGGGGAGATACGCAGTATTTT
once . TRBJ2-1 TRBV28 CASNKERGLPSYNEQFF TGTGCCAGCAATAAGGAACGGGGGCTCCCCTCCTACAATGAGCAGTTCTTC
. . TRBJ2-6 TRBV7-6 CASSLGSQVSSGANVLTF TGTGCCAGCAGCTTAGGTTCCCAGGTCAGCTCTGGGGCCAACGTCCTGACTTTC
. . TRBJ1-6 TRBV5-1 CASSFSDGLNSPLHF TGCGCCAGCAGCTTTTCGGACGGGCTTAATTCACCCCTCCACTTT
. TRBD2 TRBJ2-7 TRBV6-7 CASSGGGYEQYF TGTGCCAGCAGCGGCGGGGGCTACGAGCAGTACTTC
. . TRBJ1-1 TRBV28 CASSFQLNTEAFF TGTGCCAGCAGTTTTCAGTTGAACACTGAAGCTTTCTTT
. TRBD2 TRBJ2-1 TRBV13 CASSYSGGANEQFF TGTGCCAGCAGCTACTCCGGGGGGGCGAATGAGCAGTTCTTC
. . TRBJ2-2 TRBV4-2 CASSLDTGELFF TGTGCCAGCAGCCTAGACACCGGGGAGCTGTTTTTT
. . TRBJ2-2 TRBV30 CAWSWTTGELFF TGTGCCTGGAGCTGGACGACCGGGGAGCTGTTTTTT
. . TRBJ1-1 TRBV25-1 CASSEPENTEAFF TGTGCCAGCAGTGAGCCCGAGAACACTGAAGCTTTCTTT
. . TRBJ2-5 TRBV7-9 CASSLTDQGTQYF TGTGCCAGCAGCTTAACTGACCAGGGGACCCAGTACTTC
. TRBD1 TRBJ1-5 TRBV19 CASSKGTAGIAQPQHF TGTGCCAGTAGTAAGGGGACAGCCGGGATTGCTCAGCCCCAGCATTTT
. TRBD1 TRBJ2-1 TRBV5-1 CASSLGWTGTGDEQFF TGCGCCAGCAGCCTGGGTTGGACAGGGACGGGTGATGAGCAGTTCTTC
. TRBD1 TRBJ2-5 TRBV27 CASSLGTGVKETQYF TGTGCCAGCAGTTTAGGGACAGGGGTCAAAGAGACCCAGTACTTC
. . TRBJ2-1 TRBV9 CASSVGFAYNEQFF TGTGCCAGCAGCGTGGGCTTTGCCTACAATGAGCAGTTCTTC
. . TRBJ1-2 TRBV27 CASSPTPGGNYGYTF TGTGCCAGCAGCCCCACGCCGGGAGGGAACTATGGCTACACCTTC
few . TRBJ2-3 TRBV13 CASSSWVDTQYF TGTGCCAGCAGCTCTTGGGTAGATACGCAGTATTTT
. . TRBJ1-4 TRBV28 CASGSGTANEKLFF TGTGCCAGCGGATCCGGGACGGCTAATGAAAAACTGTTTTTT
. TRBD2 TRBJ2-1 TRBV9 CASSDGTSGKNEQFF TGTGCCAGCAGCGACGGGACTAGCGGGAAGAATGAGCAGTTCTTC
few . TRBJ2-1 TRBV21-1 CASSKGTSDNEQFF TGTGCCAGCAGCAAAGGGACTAGCGACAATGAGCAGTTCTTC
few . TRBJ1-1 TRBV4-2 CASSQDYAGPVNTEAFF TGTGCCAGCAGCCAAGATTATGCAGGTCCTGTGAACACTGAAGCTTTCTTT
. TRBD1 TRBJ1-5 TRBV2 CASTTGGSNQPQHF TGTGCCAGCACCACAGGGGGAAGCAATCAGCCCCAGCATTTT
. . TRBJ2-5 TRBV6-6 CASSAEVAQETQYF TGTGCCAGCAGTGCTGAAGTTGCCCAAGAGACCCAGTACTTC
once . TRBJ1-1 TRBV27 CASSLEGGENTEAFF TGTGCCAGCAGTTTAGAGGGGGGAGAGAACACTGAAGCTTTCTTT
. TRBD2 TRBJ2-7 TRBV27 CASSPGTSGGNEQYF TGTGCCAGCAGTCCCGGGACTAGCGGGGGCAACGAGCAGTACTTC
. . TRBJ2-1 TRBV28 CASSLLEQGGNEQFF TGTGCCAGCAGTTTGCTCGAACAGGGAGGAAATGAGCAGTTCTTC
once . TRBJ1-1 TRBV29-1 CSVDGGHLAGVEAFF TGCAGCGTTGATGGGGGGCACTTGGCCGGGGTTGAAGCTTTCTTT
. . TRBJ2-1 TRBV10-3 CAISGLEFEQFF TGTGCCATCAGTGGGCTAGAATTCGAGCAGTTCTTC
. TRBD2 TRBJ2-7 TRBV29-1 CSVVGTSGRTYEQYF TGCAGCGTTGTTGGGACTAGCGGGAGAACCTACGAGCAGTACTTC
once . TRBJ2-7 TRBV27 CASRSLGAYEQYF TGTGCCAGCCGCTCTTTGGGGGCCTACGAGCAGTACTTC
. TRBD1 TRBJ2-3 TRBV6-5 CASSFVRGPTDTQYF TGTGCCAGCAGTTTCGTAAGGGGGCCCACAGATACGCAGTATTTT
. . TRBJ1-5 TRBV5-5 CASSLVNQPQHF TGTGCCAGCAGCTTGGTAAATCAGCCCCAGCATTTT
. . TRBJ2-1 TRBV15 CATSRDQAPYNEQFF TGTGCCACCAGCAGAGATCAAGCGCCTTACAATGAGCAGTTCTTC
. . TRBJ2-7 TRBV2 CASSEYPRGQSYEQYF TGTGCCAGCAGTGAATACCCCCGGGGGCAGTCCTACGAGCAGTACTTC
. . TRBJ2-6 TRBV5-1 CASSFAPAIHSGANVLTF TGCGCCAGCAGCTTTGCTCCTGCCATTCATTCTGGGGCCAACGTCCTGACTTTC
. TRBD1 TRBJ2-2 TRBV2 CASRSWTGNSGELFF TGTGCCAGCAGGTCTTGGACAGGGAATTCCGGGGAGCTGTTTTTT
. . TRBJ1-2 TRBV29-1 CSVGDYRRQGNYGYTF TGCAGCGTTGGAGACTACAGGAGGCAGGGTAACTATGGCTACACCTTC